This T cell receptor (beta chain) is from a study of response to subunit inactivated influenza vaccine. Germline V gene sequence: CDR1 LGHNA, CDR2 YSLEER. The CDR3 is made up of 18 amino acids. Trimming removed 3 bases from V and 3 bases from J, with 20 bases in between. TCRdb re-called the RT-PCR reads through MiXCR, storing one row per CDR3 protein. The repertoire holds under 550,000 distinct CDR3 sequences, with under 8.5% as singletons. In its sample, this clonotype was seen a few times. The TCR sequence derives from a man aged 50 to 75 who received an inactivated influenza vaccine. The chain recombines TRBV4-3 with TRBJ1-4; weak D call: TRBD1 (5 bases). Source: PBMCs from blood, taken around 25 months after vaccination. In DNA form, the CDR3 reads TGCGCCAGCAGCCAGCTCTATGGGGGACTGCAGGCTAATGAAAAACTGTTTTTT. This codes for CASSQLYGGLQANEKLFF.